The rows below give T cell receptor beta chains drawn from one sample of a study of blood T cell repertoires in COVID-19. Data came from immunoSEQ multiplex PCR; TCRdb stores just in-frame clones and leaves some out. Of about 120,000 clones listed, approximately 68% were seen once; the top ten hold over 6%. What was sequenced was peripheral blood. These receptors all come from a woman aged 55-69 years with acute or convalescent COVID-19. Each CDR3 is given with its conserved first and last residue. A D gene is named only where the DNA matches it firmly. Expanded clones are given a class, and other clones once, few, many or no size at all.

J gene: TRBJ1-1
V gene: TRBV9
D gene: .
clone size: .
CDR3 DNA: TGTGCCTCGTGCCGGACTCCGAACACTGAAGCTTTCTTT
CDR3 protein: CASCRTPNTEAFF

J gene: TRBJ2-3
V gene: TRBV2
D gene: .
clone size: once
CDR3 DNA: TGTGCCAGCAGTGAGTTAGAAGATACGCAGTATTTT
CDR3 protein: CASSELEDTQYF

J gene: TRBJ2-5
V gene: TRBV2
D gene: TRBD2
clone size: .
CDR3 DNA: TGTGCCAGCAGTGGGCTAGCGGGGTTCCAAGAGACCCAGTACTTC
CDR3 protein: CASSGLAGFQETQYF

J gene: TRBJ1-1
V gene: TRBV7-3
D gene: .
clone size: .
CDR3 DNA: TGTGCCAGCAGCCCGACAGCGAACACTGAAGCTTTCTTT
CDR3 protein: CASSPTANTEAFF

J gene: TRBJ1-5
V gene: TRBV24-1
D gene: .
clone size: .
CDR3 DNA: TGTGCCACCAGTGATTCCAGGGCCAATCAGCCCCAGCATTTT
CDR3 protein: CATSDSRANQPQHF

J gene: TRBJ2-5
V gene: TRBV7-2
D gene: TRBD1
clone size: .
CDR3 DNA: TGTGCCAGCAGCTTTGGGGACAGGGTTCCCGAGACCCAGTACTTC
CDR3 protein: CASSFGDRVPETQYF

J gene: TRBJ1-1
V gene: TRBV5-1
D gene: TRBD1
clone size: .
CDR3 DNA: TGCGCCAGCAGCTTGGAGGGGACAGGGACTGAAGCTTTCTTT
CDR3 protein: CASSLEGTGTEAFF

J gene: TRBJ2-5
V gene: TRBV6-2/TRBV6-3
D gene: TRBD1
clone size: .
CDR3 DNA: TGTGCCAGCAGTTTCTTTCCGACAGGGCAAGAGACCCAGTACTTC
CDR3 protein: CASSFFPTGQETQYF

J gene: TRBJ1-5
V gene: TRBV7-2
D gene: TRBD1
clone size: once
CDR3 DNA: TGTGCCAGCAGCCCAGAGACAGGGCCCAATCAGCCCCAGCATTTT
CDR3 protein: CASSPETGPNQPQHF

J gene: TRBJ1-1
V gene: TRBV4-2
D gene: TRBD1
clone size: few
CDR3 DNA: TGTGCCAGCAGCCAGGCCCAGGGGGAGTCCACTGAAGCTTTCTTT
CDR3 protein: CASSQAQGESTEAFF

J gene: TRBJ2-1
V gene: TRBV7-9
D gene: TRBD2
clone size: .
CDR3 DNA: TGTGCCAGCAGCCCCCTGCCCCGCGGGGGGTTCGGCAATGAGCAGTTCTTC
CDR3 protein: CASSPLPRGGFGNEQFF

J gene: TRBJ1-2
V gene: TRBV5-1
D gene: .
clone size: .
CDR3 DNA: TGCGCCAGCAGAGTGGCCACCAGCGATGGCTACACCTTC
CDR3 protein: CASRVATSDGYTF